These 27 T cell receptor beta chains originate from one sample sequenced in a study of blood T cell repertoires in COVID-19. TCRdb keeps only in-frame clones here, not all; method: immunoSEQ multiplex PCR. Found here are more than 200,000 clones, approximately 86% of them singletons; the top ten hold 4% to 6%. The sequenced sample was peripheral blood. These receptors came from a woman of 80 years or more with active or convalescent COVID-19.

The CDR3 DNA sequence: TGTGCCAGTAGTATTATGGGACAGGGCAATCAGCCCCAGCATTTT. It codes for CASSIMGQGNQPQHF. This chain joins TRBV19 and TRBJ1-5; 8 bases fit TRBD1. Germline CDR1 reads LNHDA; CDR2 reads SQIVND (reference sequence). The CDR3 extends over 15 amino acids. Losses at the gene ends were 3 bases for V and 2 bases for J; bases not matched to a gene: 3.

J is TRBJ1-6 and V is TRBV2; TRBD1 matches at 7 bases. Germline values: CDR1 SNHLY, CDR2 FYNNEI. Germline trimming cut 7 bases from V and 6 bases from J; bases unmatched to any gene: 6. The CDR3 is 14 residues long. The CDR3 loop is CASKDRDVNSPLHF. The CDR3 region has the DNA TGTGCCAGCAAAGACAGGGATGTTAATTCACCCCTCCACTTT.

The chain has TRBV19 and TRBJ2-3, with 8 nucleotides matching TRBD2. The germline CDR1 and CDR2 sequences are LNHDA and SQIVND (reference sequence). There are 16 residues in the CDR3. Trimming cost V 1 base and J 5 bases; bases outside gene matches: 8. CDR3 sequence: CASSIGGGRKGDTQYF. The CDR3 DNA reads TGTGCCAGTAGTATAGGCGGCGGGAGGAAGGGAGATACGCAGTATTTT.

The V and J genes are TRBV4-1 and TRBJ2-7, with TRBD2 matching over 8 bases. This CDR3 has 13 residues. The V segment lost 6 bases and the J segment 3 bases; nucleotides outside the gene matches: 4. CDR1 and CDR2 (germline): MGHRA, YSYEKL. Written as DNA, the CDR3 is TGCGCCAGCAGTGAGGCGGGGGGCTACGAGCAGTACTTC. Encoded protein: CASSEAGGYEQYF.

The rearrangement joins TRBV20-1 to TRBJ1-5; D may be TRBD1 (5 bases). The CDR3 totals 16 residues. Trimming shortened V by 3 bases and J by 0 bases, and 15 bases separated the two germline ends. Per the germline V gene, CDR1 is DFQATT and CDR2 is SNEGSKA (reference sequence). The CDR3 nucleotides are TGCAGTGCTAGTTGGAAGCAGGGCTTTAGCAATCAGCCCCAGCATTTT. Translation: CSASWKQGFSNQPQHF.

V gene TRBV29-1 combines with J gene TRBJ1-1; 7 positions match TRBD1. This CDR3 is built from 14 residues. Germline CDR1 is SQVTM and CDR2 is ANQGSEA. CDR3 sequence: CSHGGQNMNTEAFF. The DNA for the CDR3 is TGCAGTCATGGGGGACAGAACATGAACACTGAAGCTTTCTTT.

The chain links TRBV6-2 or TRBV6-3 to TRBJ1-5; weak D call: TRBD1 (5 bases). Trimming pared 0 bases from V and 1 base from J, leaving 16 bases between. CDR1 is MNHEY, CDR2 SVGEGT, per germline. The CDR3 covers 18 residues. For the CDR3, the DNA is TGTGCCAGCAGTTACTCGATCGGGGAGGGGATCAGCAATCAGCCCCAGCATTTT. Residues: CASSYSIGEGISNQPQHF.

A note on this clone: Within the sample, other DNA sequences also encode this same CDR3. The chain links TRBV3-1 (or the pseudogene TRBV3-2) to TRBJ2-5; the D gene is possibly TRBD2 (6 bases). This CDR3 comprises 15 residues. The V gene's germline CDR1 is LGHDT and CDR2 YNNKEL (reference sequence). Trimming pared 0 bases from V and 5 bases from J, leaving 13 bases between. The CDR3 DNA follows: TGTGCCAGCAGCCAAGAAGGCGGGGTTGGGGAGACCCAGTACTTC. Amino acid sequence: CASSQEGGVGETQYF.

This chain connects TRBV5-1 to TRBJ2-7, with a tentative D call TRBD2 (7 bases). Trimming pared 5 bases from V and 0 bases from J, leaving 15 bases between. The germline CDR1 and CDR2 sequences are SGHRS and YFSETQ. The CDR3 totals 15 residues. In DNA form, the CDR3 reads TGCGCCAGCAGTCCCGGCGGGGGCCACTCCTACGAGCAGTACTTC. Amino acids: CASSPGGGHSYEQYF.

V gene TRBV6-1 combines with J gene TRBJ1-1, with D perhaps TRBD1 (6 bases). Germline-derived CDR1 and CDR2 are MNHNS and SASEGT. The CDR3 has 14 amino acids. Between the trimmed V and J ends, which lost 2 bases and 4 bases, there was a span of 11 bases. CDR3 nucleotide sequence: TGTGCCAGCAGTGAACCAGGGGCAAGCACTGAAGCTTTCTTT. Translating it yields CASSEPGASTEAFF.

This chain connects TRBV2 to TRBJ1-6; no clear D gene. V lost 4 bases and J lost 5, with 12 bases in between. Germline assignment: CDR1 SNHLY and CDR2 FYNNEI. The CDR3 is 15 amino acids. The CDR3 region has the DNA TGTGCCAGCAGTGTACAAGGGAGAGATAATTCACCCCTCCACTTT. Protein product: CASSVQGRDNSPLHF.

The chain couples TRBV19 to TRBJ1-2, with D unresolved. The CDR3 covers 17 residues. Looked up from germline, CDR1 is LNHDA and CDR2 is SQIVND (reference sequence). Between the trimmed V and J ends, which lost 4 bases and 4 bases, there was a span of 22 bases. In DNA form, the CDR3 reads TGTGCCAGTAGTAAGGAGGGTAACAACCATCGGAGCTATGGCTACACCTTC. Its protein product is CASSKEGNNHRSYGYTF.

The chain is built from TRBV7-6 and TRBJ2-6; D is perhaps TRBD1 (6 bases). The CDR3 sequence is 17 residues long. Germline CDR1 is SGHVS and CDR2 is FNYEAQ. V dropped 5 bases and J dropped 0 bases, with 14 bases sitting between them. The CDR3 region is CASSQPQGSSGANVLTF. Written as DNA, the CDR3 is TGTGCCAGCAGCCAACCACAGGGATCCTCTGGGGCCAACGTCCTGACTTTC.

This clone appeared a single time. The rearrangement joins TRBV27 to TRBJ2-4, with D perhaps TRBD1 (6 bases). Germline CDR1 reads MNHEY; CDR2 reads SMNVEV (reference sequence). This CDR3 is built from 18 residues. Deletions cut 5 bases from V and 0 bases from J, with 20 bases between. The CDR3 sequence is CASSPSGTQFLAKNIQYF. DNA for the CDR3: TGTGCCAGCAGTCCTTCCGGGACACAATTCCTAGCCAAAAACATTCAGTACTTC.

The V call is TRBV2, the J call TRBJ2-1; a weak D match, TRBD2 (5 bases). Germline V lookup: CDR1 SNHLY, CDR2 FYNNEI. Trimming cost V 5 bases and J 8 bases, with 10 bases left between them. The CDR3 is 12 residues long. The DNA for the CDR3 is TGTGCCAGCAGTTTTACAGCGGATGAGCAGTTCTTC. Protein product: CASSFTADEQFF.

The chain couples TRBV28 to TRBJ2-2, with TRBD2 identical over 10 bases. Germline trimming cut 5 bases from V and 0 bases from J; bases unmatched to any gene: 3. The CDR3 is 16 residues long. The V gene's germline CDR1 is MDHEN and CDR2 SYDVKM. CDR3 sequence reads: CASSATSGSNTGELFF. The DNA for the CDR3 is TGTGCCAGCAGTGCGACTAGCGGGTCGAACACCGGGGAGCTGTTTTTT.

The V gene is TRBV5-6, the J gene TRBJ2-7; D is possibly TRBD1 (7 bases). The CDR3 runs 16 residues. V shed 1 base and J shed 3 bases, with 17 bases lying between them. CDR1 and CDR2 from the germline V gene are SGHDT and YYEEEE. In DNA form, the CDR3 reads TGTGCCAGCAGCTTGCTGCCAGCAGGGGGGTTCTACGAGCAGTACTTC. Amino acids: CASSLLPAGGFYEQYF.

The sample holds a few counts of this clone. The CDR3 protein is CASSSGNTGELFF. CDR3 coding DNA: TGTGCCAGCTCGAGCGGGAACACCGGGGAGCTGTTTTTT. V gene TRBV6-4 combines with J gene TRBJ2-2; TRBD2 might be the D (5 bases). The V gene's germline CDR1 is MRHNA and CDR2 SNTAGT. The CDR3 consists of 13 residues. V was cut by 8 bases and J by 1 base, with 8 bases left in between.

This sequence joins TRBV3-1 (or the pseudogene TRBV3-2) and TRBJ2-1; TRBD2 aligns across 15 bases. CDR1 is LGHDT and CDR2 is YNNKEL in the germline V gene (reference sequence). The CDR3 has 16 residues. V was pared by 4 bases and J by 7 bases, with 5 bases of the junction left unmatched. CDR3 in amino acids: CASSRGLAGGRNEQFF. The CDR3 DNA follows: TGTGCCAGCAGCCGCGGACTAGCGGGGGGGCGGAATGAGCAGTTCTTC.

This clone showed up just a few times. This chain uses TRBV7-8 with TRBJ1-5, with D tentatively TRBD1 (5 bases). V lost 6 bases and J 7 bases, leaving 16 bases between the germline ends. Germline-derived CDR1 and CDR2 are SGHVS and FQNEAQ. The CDR3 covers 14 residues. The CDR3 DNA reads as TGTGCCAGCAGTCCTCGCAGGGTTGACCAGCCCCAGCATTTT. Protein: CASSPRRVDQPQHF. Looking up the rest from reference TRBV7-8 and TRBJ1-5 gives the full variable domain: GAGVSQSPRYKVAKRGQDVALRCDPISGHVSLFWYQQALGQGPEFLTYFQNEAQLDKSGLPSDRFFAERPEGSVSTLKIQRTQQEDSAVYLCASSPRRVDQPQHFGDGTRLSIL.

The rearrangement uses TRBV5-1 and TRBJ2-1; tentative D call: TRBD2 (5 bases). The V gene's germline CDR1 is SGHRS and CDR2 YFSETQ. This CDR3 has 13 amino acids. The ends were cut back, 4 bases at V and 3 bases at J, with 8 bases in the middle. The CDR3 DNA sequence: TGCGCCAGCAGCACCGGGAACTACAATGAGCAGTTCTTC. Its translation is CASSTGNYNEQFF.

The chain has TRBV11-2 and TRBJ2-7, with 10 bases lining up with TRBD2. The ends lost 2 bases at V and 4 bases at J; junction bases unmatched: 14. The length of the CDR3 is 18 residues. Looked up from germline, CDR1 is SGHAT and CDR2 is FQNNGV. The CDR3 bases are TGTGCCAGCAGCTTAACTGATAGCGGGGGGCCCCGCAGATACGAGCAGTACTTC. Encoded protein: CASSLTDSGGPRRYEQYF.

This clone occurred a few times. The chain recombines TRBV19 with TRBJ1-4; D may be TRBD1 (5 bases). CDR1 and CDR2 from the germline V gene are LNHDA and SQIVND (reference sequence). The CDR3 spans 13 residues. V lost 6 bases and J lost 4, with 9 bases in between. CDR3 amino acids: CASRRQFNEKLFF. DNA of the CDR3: TGTGCCAGTAGGAGACAGTTTAATGAAAAACTGTTTTTT.

In DNA form, the CDR3 reads TGTGCCAGCAGCGTAGCTCCCAGGGGGGAAGAGACCCAGTACTTC. Translation: CASSVAPRGEETQYF. V and J are TRBV9 and TRBJ2-5; possibly TRBD1 for D (7 bases). There are 15 residues in the CDR3. V dropped 0 bases and J dropped 3 bases, with 12 bases sitting between them. Germline-derived CDR1 and CDR2 are SGDLS and YYNGEE.

The V call is TRBV5-1, the J call TRBJ1-1, with D perhaps TRBD1 (6 bases). Between the trimmed V and J ends, which lost 4 bases and 7 bases, there was a span of 11 bases. The CDR3 loop spans 12 amino acids. Germline V gives CDR1 SGHRS, CDR2 YFSETQ. CDR3 in DNA: TGCGCCAGCAGCAAGGACAGCATTGAAGCTTTCTTT. Protein sequence: CASSKDSIEAFF.

The count of this clone is one. V and J are TRBV30 and TRBJ2-1; tentatively, D is TRBD2 (5 bases). The V end lost 2 bases, the J end lost 9 bases, and 11 bases lay between the germline ends. This CDR3 contains 12 residues. CDR1 and CDR2 (germline): GTSNPN, SVGIG (reference sequence). The CDR3 nucleotides are TGTGCCTGGAGTCATCGGGCGGGTGAGCAGTTCTTC. Translating gives CAWSHRAGEQFF. The whole variable domain, remainder taken from reference TRBV30 and TRBJ2-1, is SQTIHQWPATLVQPVGSPLSLECTVEGTSNPNLYWYRQAAGRGLQLLFYSVGIGQISSEVPQNLSASRPQDRQFILSSKKLLLSDSGFYLCAWSHRAGEQFFGPGTRLTVL.

The chain carries TRBV4-2 and TRBJ2-7, with a weak D call TRBD1 (5 bases). Germline-derived CDR1 and CDR2 are LGHNA and YNFKEQ. V was cut by 0 bases and J by 4 bases, with 16 bases left in between. This CDR3 spans 16 amino acids. The CDR3, as DNA: TGTGCCAGCAGCCAAGAGGGCCCGAGTCAGGGATACGAGCAGTACTTC. As protein: CASSQEGPSQGYEQYF.